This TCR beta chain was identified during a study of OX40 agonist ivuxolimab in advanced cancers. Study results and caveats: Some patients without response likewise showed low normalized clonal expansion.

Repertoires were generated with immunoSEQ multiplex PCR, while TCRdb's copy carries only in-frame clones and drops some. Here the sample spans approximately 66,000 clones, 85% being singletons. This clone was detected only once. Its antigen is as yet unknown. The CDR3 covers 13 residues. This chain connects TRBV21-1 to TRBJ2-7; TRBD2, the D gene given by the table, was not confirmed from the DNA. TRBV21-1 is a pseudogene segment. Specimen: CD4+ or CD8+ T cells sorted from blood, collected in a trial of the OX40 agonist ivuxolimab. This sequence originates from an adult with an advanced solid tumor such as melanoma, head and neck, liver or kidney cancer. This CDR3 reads CASRSGRAYEQYF. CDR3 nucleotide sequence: TGTGCCAGCCGATCGGGGAGGGCCTACGAGCAGTACTTC.